Shown below are 14 T cell receptor beta chains from a single sample sequenced in a study of identical twins. TCRdb analysed the 5' RACE reads with MiXCR anew, one entry per CDR3 protein. Here the sample spans hundreds of thousands of distinct CDR3 sequences, 9% to 15% being singletons. This same sample was also taken into another study, of yellow fever vaccine responses in identical twins.

Sequenced input: PBMCs. All receptors derive from a woman aged 18-29 years in good health.

The chain links TRBV15 to TRBJ2-1; tentatively, D is TRBD1 (5 bases). Germline values: CDR1 LNHNV, CDR2 YYDKDF (reference sequence). The CDR3 is 20 residues long. Between the trimmed V and J ends, which lost 1 base and 3 bases, there was a span of 25 bases. The CDR3 sequence: CATSRAAQGDSALVYNEQFF. The CDR3, as DNA: TGTGCCACCAGCAGAGCGGCTCAGGGCGACTCAGCCCTCGTCTACAATGAGCAGTTCTTC. Full variable domain (outside the CDR3, taken from reference TRBV15 and TRBJ2-1): DAMVIQNPRYQVTQFGKPVTLSCSQTLNHNVMYWYQQKSSQAPKLLFHYYDKDFNNEADTPDNFQSRRPNTSFCFLDIRSPGLGDTAMYLCATSRAAQGDSALVYNEQFFGPGTRLTVL.

This clonotype was found a few times. The chain couples TRBV10-1 to TRBJ1-2; D unresolved. This CDR3 is built from 12 residues. CDR1 and CDR2 from the germline V gene are WNHNN and SYGVQD (reference sequence). Trimming removed 4 bases at V and 4 bases at J, with 7 bases between. The CDR3 protein is CASSGSAYGYTF. In DNA form, the CDR3 reads TGCGCCAGCAGTGGATCGGCCTATGGCTACACCTTC.

The chain is built from TRBV29-1 and TRBJ1-5; 7 bases map to TRBD1. After removal of 6 bases from V and 3 bases from J, the junction contained 8 bases not matched to a gene. The CDR3 covers 14 residues. The germline V gene has CDR1 SQVTM and CDR2 ANQGSEA. CDR3 DNA: TGCAGCGTCTGTACCGGGACAGTCAATCAGCCCCAGCATTTT. Protein sequence: CSVCTGTVNQPQHF.

This rearrangement joins TRBV6-5 to TRBJ1-1; D uncertain. The CDR3 extends over 16 amino acids. In germline, CDR1 is MNHEY, CDR2 SVGAGI. The V end was cut by 0 bases, the J end by 1 base, with 12 bases between. CDR3 amino acids: CASSYSGYLRNTEAFF. The CDR3 DNA reads TGTGCCAGCAGTTACTCGGGGTATCTGCGGAACACTGAAGCTTTCTTT.

This chain uses TRBV10-3 with TRBJ1-1; 7 nucleotides agree with TRBD1. The germline V gene encodes CDR1 ENHRY and CDR2 SYGVKD. This CDR3 comprises 12 residues. Unmatched junction bases numbered 2, after V lost 9 bases and J lost 1 base. This chain's CDR3 is CAIRQGNTEAFF. The CDR3, as DNA: TGTGCCATAAGACAGGGGAACACTGAAGCTTTCTTT.

This clonotype was detected ten times or more. The rearrangement joins TRBV10-3 to TRBJ2-2; the match to TRBD1 covers 7 bases. The V gene end was trimmed by 5 bases and the J gene end by 4 bases; junction bases not matched to a gene: 7. Looked up from germline, CDR1 is ENHRY and CDR2 is SYGVKD. There are 15 residues in the CDR3. CDR3 residues: CAISPTGTVTGELFF. The CDR3 nucleotides are TGTGCCATCAGTCCAACAGGGACAGTCACCGGGGAGCTGTTTTTT.

J is TRBJ2-7 and V is TRBV6-1; TRBD1 aligns across 7 bases. Germline-derived CDR1 and CDR2 are MNHNS and SASEGT. The CDR3 has 14 amino acids. The V and J ends lost 6 bases and 1 base, in that order; junction bases with no gene match: 6. CDR3 protein: CASRDRVGSYEQYV. CDR3 nucleotide sequence: TGTGCCAGCAGAGACAGGGTTGGATCCTACGAGCAGTACGTC.

The chain links TRBV18 to TRBJ2-7, with 8 bases matching TRBD1. The CDR3 consists of 14 residues. The trim removed 3 bases at V and 4 bases at J, leaving 5 bases unmatched. CDR1 is KGHSH and CDR2 is LQKENI in the germline V gene. In DNA, the CDR3 is TGTGCCAGCTCACCCGGGACAGGCCAATACGAGCAGTACTTC. Protein product: CASSPGTGQYEQYF.

This clonotype was observed a handful of times. The chain recombines TRBV11-2 with TRBJ2-1; 8 nucleotides match TRBD2. J gave up 0 bases and V 8 bases, and 12 bases lay outside the gene matches. CDR3 size: 17 residues. Per the germline V gene, CDR1 is SGHAT and CDR2 is FQNNGV. The CDR3 spells CASRSRGSGTSYNEQFF. Written as DNA, the CDR3 is TGTGCCAGCCGCAGCCGGGGTAGCGGGACCTCCTACAATGAGCAGTTCTTC.

The genes are TRBV6-1 and TRBJ2-5; 12 bases match TRBD2. Germline assignment: CDR1 MNHNS and CDR2 SASEGT. The V segment lost 9 bases and the J segment 4 bases; nucleotides outside the gene matches: 9. The CDR3 consists of 15 residues. The CDR3 reads CASHALAGGPETQYF. CDR3 in DNA: TGTGCCAGTCACGCCCTAGCGGGAGGGCCAGAGACCCAGTACTTC.

The CDR3 loop is CASSPRTPYEQYF. CDR3 nucleotide sequence: TGTGCCAGCAGCCCCAGGACTCCCTACGAGCAGTACTTC. The chain carries TRBV3-1 and TRBJ2-7; D perhaps matches TRBD2 (5 bases). Germline CDR1 LGHDT, CDR2 YNNKEL (reference sequence). V lost 4 bases and J lost 2, with 9 bases in between. The CDR3 sequence is 13 residues long.

The V gene is TRBV28, the J gene TRBJ2-7, with D perhaps TRBD2 (6 bases). The CDR3 sequence is 17 residues long. Germline assignment: CDR1 MDHEN and CDR2 SYDVKM. Trimming left V 6 bases short and J 4 bases short, with 25 bases between. DNA of the CDR3: TGTGCCAGCAGCAGACAACCTGGGGGGAGGTTTATGTACGAGCAGTACTTC. Amino acids: CASSRQPGGRFMYEQYF.

This chain connects TRBV18 to TRBJ2-2, with 7 bases lining up with TRBD1. CDR3 length: 19 amino acids. In germline, CDR1 is KGHSH, CDR2 LQKENI. V shed 2 bases, J shed 4 bases, and the junction held 16 bases outside the gene matches. The CDR3 sequence is CASSPLQTRQGFGTGELFF. CDR3 sequence (DNA): TGTGCCAGCTCACCATTGCAGACGCGACAGGGCTTTGGCACCGGGGAGCTGTTTTTT.

This clonotype came up a few times. This chain uses TRBV12-3 or TRBV12-4 with TRBJ2-7; D remains unclear. CDR3 length equals 13 residues. Trimming removed 3 bases at V and 0 bases at J, with 6 bases between. As DNA, the CDR3 is TGTGCCAGCAGTTTGACGAGCTCCTACGAGCAGTACGTC. It specifies CASSLTSSYEQYV.